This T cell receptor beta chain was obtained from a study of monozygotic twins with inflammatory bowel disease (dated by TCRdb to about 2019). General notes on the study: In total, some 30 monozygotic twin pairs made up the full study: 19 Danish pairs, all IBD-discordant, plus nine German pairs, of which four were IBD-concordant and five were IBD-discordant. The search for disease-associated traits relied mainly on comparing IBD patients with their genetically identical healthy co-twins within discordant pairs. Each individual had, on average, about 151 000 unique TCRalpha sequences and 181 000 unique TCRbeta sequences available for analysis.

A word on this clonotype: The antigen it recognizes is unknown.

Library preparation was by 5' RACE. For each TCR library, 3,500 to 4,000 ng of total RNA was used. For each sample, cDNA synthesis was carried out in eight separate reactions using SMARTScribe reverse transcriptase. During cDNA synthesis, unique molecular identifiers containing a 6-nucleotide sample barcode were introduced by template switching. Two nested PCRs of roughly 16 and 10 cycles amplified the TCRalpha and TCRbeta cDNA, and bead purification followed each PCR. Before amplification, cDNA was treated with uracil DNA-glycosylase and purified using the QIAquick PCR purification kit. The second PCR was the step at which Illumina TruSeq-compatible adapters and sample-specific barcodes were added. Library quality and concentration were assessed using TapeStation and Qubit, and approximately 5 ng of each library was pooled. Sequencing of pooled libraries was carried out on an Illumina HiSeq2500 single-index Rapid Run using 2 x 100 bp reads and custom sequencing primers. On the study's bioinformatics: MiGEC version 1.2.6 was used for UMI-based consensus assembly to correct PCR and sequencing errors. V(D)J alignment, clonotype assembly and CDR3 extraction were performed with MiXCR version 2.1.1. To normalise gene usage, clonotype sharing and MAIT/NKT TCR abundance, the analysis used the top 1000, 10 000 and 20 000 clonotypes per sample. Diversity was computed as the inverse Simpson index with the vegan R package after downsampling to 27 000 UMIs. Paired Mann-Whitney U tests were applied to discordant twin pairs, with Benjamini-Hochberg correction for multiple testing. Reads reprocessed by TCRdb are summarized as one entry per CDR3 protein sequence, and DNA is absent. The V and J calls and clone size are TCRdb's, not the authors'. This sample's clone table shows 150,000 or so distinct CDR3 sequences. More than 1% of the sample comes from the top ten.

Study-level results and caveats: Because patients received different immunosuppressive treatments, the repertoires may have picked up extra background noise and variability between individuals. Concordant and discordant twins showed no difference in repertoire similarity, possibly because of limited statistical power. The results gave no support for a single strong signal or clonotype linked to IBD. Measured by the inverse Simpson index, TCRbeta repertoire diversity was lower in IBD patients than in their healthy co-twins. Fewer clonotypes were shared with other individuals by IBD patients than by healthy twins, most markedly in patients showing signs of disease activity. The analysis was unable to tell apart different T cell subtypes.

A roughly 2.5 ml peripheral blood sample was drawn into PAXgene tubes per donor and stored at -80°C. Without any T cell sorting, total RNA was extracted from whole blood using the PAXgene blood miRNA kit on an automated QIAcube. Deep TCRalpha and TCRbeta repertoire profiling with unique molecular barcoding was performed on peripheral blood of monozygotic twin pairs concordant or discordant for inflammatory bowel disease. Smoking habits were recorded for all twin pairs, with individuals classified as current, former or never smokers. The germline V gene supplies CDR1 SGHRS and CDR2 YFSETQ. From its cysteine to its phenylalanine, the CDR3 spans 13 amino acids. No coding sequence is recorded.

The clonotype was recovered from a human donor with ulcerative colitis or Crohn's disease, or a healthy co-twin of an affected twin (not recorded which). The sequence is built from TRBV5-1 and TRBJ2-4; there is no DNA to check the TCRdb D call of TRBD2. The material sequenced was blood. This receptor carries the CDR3 CASSLGPENIQYF.